This TCR beta chain is drawn from a study of OX40 agonist ivuxolimab in advanced cancers. Study details: Ivuxolimab is a fully human IgG2 antibody that activates OX40 (CD134). Age averaged around 58 years (range about 23 to 85), and roughly 82% were male. Study findings and constraints: Mean expanded clone counts were higher in CD8+ than CD4+ T cells.

This clone showed up just once. Its target is not known. Mismatch with germline at one junction end may stem from a read error. Blood samples were obtained at baseline, cycle 4 day 1, and cycle 7 day 1. The CDR3 length is 14 residues. Per the germline V gene, CDR1 is SGHVS and CDR2 is FQNEAQ. Clones were sequenced by immunoSEQ multiplex PCR, and TCRdb holds only the in-frame ones, with some missing. The sample includes some 70,000 clones, 86% of them seen just once. The J gene is TRBJ1-6, the V gene TRBV7-8, with D hard to call. This receptor was obtained from an adult with an advanced solid tumor such as melanoma, head and neck, liver or kidney cancer. The source was CD4+ or CD8+ T cells sorted from blood, collected in a trial of the OX40 agonist ivuxolimab. The CDR3 sequence: CASSPITDDSPLHF. The CDR3, as DNA: TGTGCCAGCAGCCCAATTACTGATGATTCGCCCCTCCACTTT.